This TCR beta chain was obtained from a study of shared clonotypes between healthy human individuals. Whole-study context: The donor pool was made up of two women and three men aged 18 to 49.

The CDR3 length is 16 residues. Per germline, CDR1 SGHAT and CDR2 FQNNGV. Notes on this clone: Its target is not known.

Method: immunoSEQ multiplex PCR; TCRdb's copy keeps in-frame clones and lacks some. This table has roughly 640,000 clones, around 97% appearing once. Study findings and constraints: Investigators collected only blood, and repertoires in tissues likely differ.

The receptor was isolated from a woman in her thirties in good health. The sequencing sample was made of naive CD4+ T cells sorted from blood. Stated subset: CD45RA+ positively selected. This chain uses TRBV11-2 with TRBJ2-5; 9 bases fit TRBD1. With the DNA end fitting TRBJ2-7 better, the J assignment may be wrong. CDR3 nucleotides: TGTGCCAGCAGCCCAGTCACCGGGACAGGGACCTACGAGCAGTACTTC. Amino acids: CASSPVTGTGTYEQYF.